This TCR beta chain was captured in a study of PD-L1 blockade in urothelial cancer. Looking at the study overall: Researchers looked at the blood 3 weeks (second dose) and 6 weeks after treatment began.

Noted time point: pretreatment peripheral blood. Every PCR got spiked synthetic TCR analog templates. Generated by immunoSEQ multiplex PCR, the TCRdb table keeps only in-frame clones and is missing some. The sample yields roughly 120,000 clones, 65% to 85% seen once. V was clipped by 1 base and J by 0 bases, with 13 bases between them. This CDR3 has 17 residues. Germline V lookup: CDR1 MGHRA, CDR2 YSYEKL. This TCR was sampled from a man aged 50 or older with urothelial cancer. The V and J genes are TRBV4-1 and TRBJ1-3; D remains ambiguous. The source material was PBMCs, sampled around atezolizumab (anti-PD-L1) treatment. Written as DNA, the CDR3 is TGCGCCAGCAGCCAAGGAGGAATGTCCGTCTCTGGAAACACCATATATTTT. Its protein is CASSQGGMSVSGNTIYF.